The T cell receptor beta chain described here comes from a study of cytomegalovirus exposure and HLA in healthy donors. The PCR employed 60 Vbeta primers together with 13 Jbeta primers. The assay was immunoSEQ multiplex PCR, and TCRdb's table has in-frame clones only and misses some. The sample shows some 150,000 clones, 75% to 90% of them seen only once. The CDR3 is 15 amino acids. Germline values: CDR1 MGHRA, CDR2 YSYEKL. Deletions cut 1 base from V and 9 bases from J, with 13 bases between. The clonotype was recovered from a man between 40 and 49 years old in good health and CMV-seronegative. Sequenced material: PBMCs. The rearrangement uses TRBV4-1 and TRBJ1-6, with D hard to call. The CDR3, as DNA: TGCGCCAGCAGCCAAGGGGTTCCGGGAGCTTCACCCCTCCACTTT. It codes for CASSQGVPGASPLHF.